This TCR beta chain was found in a study of vaccination and CD4 T cells after COVID-19. Study as a whole: Two of the convalescents were Hispanic, and the group consisted of six males and four females. The peptides that stimulated the cells were overlapping spike peptides from SARS-CoV-2, HCoV-NL63, HCoV-OC43 and HCoV-229E. Control cultures used a CEFX viral epitope pool, an HIV-1 Nef peptide pool, or no peptide. Between diagnosis and the drawing of post-COVID samples lay a median around 100 days (range 35 to 161).

The treatment was: approximately nine-day PBMC culture with coronavirus spike peptide pools or control peptides (ViraFEST assay). In its sample, this clonotype was seen a few times. The antigen is unknown. Trimming took 3 bases from V and 6 from J; bases not matched to a gene: 3. This CDR3 has 13 residues. CDR1 is DFQATT, CDR2 SNEGSKA, per germline (reference sequence). The Oncomine TCR Beta short-read assay was applied to DNA of cultured CD4+ T cells. TCRdb fed the PCR reads into MiXCR, producing one record per CDR3 protein. The sample contains about 15,000 distinct CDR3 sequences, 40% to 45% of which appear only once.

The J gene is TRBJ1-5, the V gene TRBV20-1, with 9 bases identical to TRBD1. The receptor was isolated from a human donor with COVID-19. Specimen: cultured CD4+ T cells from blood. CDR3 DNA: TGCAGTGCTAGTCGGGACAGGGTTCAGCCCCAGCATTTT. It encodes CSASRDRVQPQHF.